This T cell receptor beta chain was identified during a study of spatial heterogeneity in lung cancer. Study overall: The mean occurrence of each unique TCR and UMI combination in raw reads exceeded eight.

Time point specified: blood at routine non-recurrence follow-up after resection. Without sorting, whole RNA was sequenced from tumor, nontumor lung or frozen PBMC. The CDR3 runs 14 residues. V shed 1 base and J shed 1 base, with 7 bases lying between them. The germline V gene encodes CDR1 KGHSH and CDR2 LQKENI. TCRdb re-analysed the 5' RACE reads in MiXCR, keeping a single row per CDR3 protein. This repertoire shows 20,000 to 30,000 distinct CDR3 sequences, 9.7% found once; its top ten account for less than 25%. The starting material was PBMCs, obtained at follow-up. The chain joins TRBV18 to TRBJ2-5, with D tentatively TRBD2 (5 bases). This sequence was found in a male donor with early-stage non-small cell lung cancer. In DNA, the CDR3 is TGTGCCAGCTCACCACAGAGGGCCCAAGAGACCCAGTACTTC. Protein product: CASSPQRAQETQYF.